The clone carrying this T cell receptor beta chain was recorded at least ten times. Antigen specificity is unknown. TCRdb redid the calling of the 5' RACE reads with MiXCR, one entry per CDR3 protein. The data contain just under 600,000 distinct CDR3 sequences, 13% of them singletons. CDR3 length: 12 residues. V lost 3 bases and J 6 bases, leaving 9 bases between the germline ends. This entry belongs to a study of T cells after yellow fever vaccination. The overall study: Preparation used SMART-Seq v4 Ultra Low Input for the low-cell-number fractions. Study-wide findings and caveats: Post-booster repertoires again held most primary-vaccination clones (about 96% CD4, roughly 90% CD8). Overall, a small share of clonotypes was seen in both CD4 and CD8 compartments.

The sequenced sample was PBMCs, obtained on the day of the yellow fever booster vaccination. The TCR originated in a man aged 25 to 40 who received the YFV17D yellow fever vaccine. The genes are TRBV12-3 or TRBV12-4 and TRBJ2-7, with unresolved D. In nucleotides, the CDR3 is TGTGCCAGCAGTTTCTCTGATTCCGAGCAGTACTTC. It translates to CASSFSDSEQYF.